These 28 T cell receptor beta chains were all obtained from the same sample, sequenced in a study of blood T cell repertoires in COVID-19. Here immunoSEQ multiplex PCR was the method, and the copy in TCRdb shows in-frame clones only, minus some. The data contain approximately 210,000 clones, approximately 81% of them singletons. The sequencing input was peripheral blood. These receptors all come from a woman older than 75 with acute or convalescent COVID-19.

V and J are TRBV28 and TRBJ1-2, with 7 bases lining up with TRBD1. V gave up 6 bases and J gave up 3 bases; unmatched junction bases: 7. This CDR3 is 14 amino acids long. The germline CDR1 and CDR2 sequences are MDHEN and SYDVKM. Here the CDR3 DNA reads TGTGCCAGCAGCACAGGGGTAGTGGACTATGGCTACACCTTC. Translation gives CASSTGVVDYGYTF.

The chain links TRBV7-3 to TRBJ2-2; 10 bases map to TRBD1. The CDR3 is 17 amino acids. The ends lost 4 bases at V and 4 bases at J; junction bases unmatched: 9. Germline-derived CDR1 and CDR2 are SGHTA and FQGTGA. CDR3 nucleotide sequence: TGTGCCAGCAGCTCATTCGGGACAGGGGCGGGCACCGGGGAGCTGTTTTTT. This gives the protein CASSSFGTGAGTGELFF.

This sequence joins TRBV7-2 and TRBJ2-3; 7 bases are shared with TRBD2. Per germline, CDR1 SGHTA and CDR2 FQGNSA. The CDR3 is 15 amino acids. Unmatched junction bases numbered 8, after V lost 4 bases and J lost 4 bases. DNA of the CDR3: TGTGCCAGCAGCTCTTCGGGGAGGGATGCAGATACGCAGTATTTT. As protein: CASSSSGRDADTQYF. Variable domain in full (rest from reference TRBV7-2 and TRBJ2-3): GAGVSQSPSNKVTEKGKDVELRCDPISGHTALYWYRQSLGQGLEFLIYFQGNSAPDKSGLPSDRFSAERTGGSVSTLTIQRTQQEDSAVYLCASSSSGRDADTQYFGPGTRLTVL.

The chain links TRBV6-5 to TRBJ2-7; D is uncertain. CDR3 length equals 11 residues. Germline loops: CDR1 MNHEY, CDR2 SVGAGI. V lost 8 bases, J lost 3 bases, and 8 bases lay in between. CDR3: CASDQNYEQYF. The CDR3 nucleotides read TGTGCCAGCGATCAGAACTACGAGCAGTACTTC.

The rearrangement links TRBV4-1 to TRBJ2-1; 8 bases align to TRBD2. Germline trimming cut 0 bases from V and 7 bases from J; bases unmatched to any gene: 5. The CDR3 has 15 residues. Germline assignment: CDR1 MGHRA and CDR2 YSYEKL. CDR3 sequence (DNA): TGCGCCAGCAGCCAAGATACGGCGGGGGGTAATGAGCAGTTCTTC. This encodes CASSQDTAGGNEQFF.

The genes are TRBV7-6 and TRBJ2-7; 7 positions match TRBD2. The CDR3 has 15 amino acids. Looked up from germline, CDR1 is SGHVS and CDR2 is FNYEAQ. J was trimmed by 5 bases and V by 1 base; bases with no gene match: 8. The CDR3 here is CASSLGSSGANEQYF. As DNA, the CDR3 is TGTGCCAGCAGCTTAGGTTCTAGCGGAGCCAACGAGCAGTACTTC. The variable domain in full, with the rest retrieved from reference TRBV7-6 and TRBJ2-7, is GAGVSQSPRYKVTKRGQDVALRCDPISGHVSLYWYRQALGQGPEFLTYFNYEAQQDKSGLPNDRFSAERPEGSISTLTIQRTEQRDSAMYRCASSLGSSGANEQYFGPGTRLTVT.

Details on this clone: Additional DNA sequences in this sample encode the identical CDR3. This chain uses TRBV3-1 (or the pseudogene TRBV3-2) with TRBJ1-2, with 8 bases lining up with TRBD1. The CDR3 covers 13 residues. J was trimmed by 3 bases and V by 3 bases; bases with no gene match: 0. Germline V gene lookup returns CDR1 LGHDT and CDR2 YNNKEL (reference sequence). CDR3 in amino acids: CASSQTGDYGYTF. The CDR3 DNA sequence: TGTGCCAGCAGCCAGACAGGGGACTATGGCTACACCTTC.

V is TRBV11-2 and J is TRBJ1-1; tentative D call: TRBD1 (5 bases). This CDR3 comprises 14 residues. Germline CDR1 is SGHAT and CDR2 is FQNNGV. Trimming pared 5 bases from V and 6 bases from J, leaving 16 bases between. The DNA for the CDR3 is TGTGCCAGCAGCCCGGGGGTAGGAGGGGCTGAAGCTTTCTTT. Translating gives CASSPGVGGAEAFF.

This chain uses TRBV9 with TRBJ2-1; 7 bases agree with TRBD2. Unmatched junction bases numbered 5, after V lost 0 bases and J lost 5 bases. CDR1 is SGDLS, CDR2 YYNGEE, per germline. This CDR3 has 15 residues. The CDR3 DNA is TGTGCCAGCAGCGTAGCGGGGGGTTCCAACAATGAGCAGTTCTTC. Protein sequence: CASSVAGGSNNEQFF.

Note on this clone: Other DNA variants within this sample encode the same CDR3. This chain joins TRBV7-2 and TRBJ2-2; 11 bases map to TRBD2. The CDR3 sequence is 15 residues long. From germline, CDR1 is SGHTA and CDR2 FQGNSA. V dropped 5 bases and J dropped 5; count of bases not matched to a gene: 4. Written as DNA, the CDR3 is TGTGCCAGCAGCCCAAGACTAGCGGGGACCGGGGAGCTGTTTTTT. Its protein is CASSPRLAGTGELFF.

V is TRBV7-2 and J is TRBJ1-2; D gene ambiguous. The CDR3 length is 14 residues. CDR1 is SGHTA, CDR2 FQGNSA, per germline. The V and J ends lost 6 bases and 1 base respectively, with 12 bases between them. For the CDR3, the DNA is TGTGCCAGCAGTACGAGGGCCTTTAACTATGGCTACACCTTC. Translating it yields CASSTRAFNYGYTF. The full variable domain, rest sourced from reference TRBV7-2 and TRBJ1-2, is GAGVSQSPSNKVTEKGKDVELRCDPISGHTALYWYRQSLGQGLEFLIYFQGNSAPDKSGLPSDRFSAERTGGSVSTLTIQRTQQEDSAVYLCASSTRAFNYGYTFGSGTRLTVV.

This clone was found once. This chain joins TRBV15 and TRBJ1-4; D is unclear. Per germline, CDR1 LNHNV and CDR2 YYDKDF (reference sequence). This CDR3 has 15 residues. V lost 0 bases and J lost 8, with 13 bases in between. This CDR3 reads CATSRDRRSLEKLFF. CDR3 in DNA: TGTGCCACCAGCAGAGATAGGAGGAGCCTAGAAAAACTGTTTTTT.

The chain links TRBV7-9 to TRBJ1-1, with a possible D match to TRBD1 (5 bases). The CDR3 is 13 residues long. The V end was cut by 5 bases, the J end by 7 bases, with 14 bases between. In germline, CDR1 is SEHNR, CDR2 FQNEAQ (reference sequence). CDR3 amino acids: CASSQPTGSEAFF. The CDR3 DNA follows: TGTGCCAGCAGCCAACCTACAGGAAGTGAAGCTTTCTTT.

In DNA, the CDR3 is TGTGCCAGCAATGGGGGAGGAGAAGCTTTCTTT. Translation gives CASNGGGEAFF. The V gene is TRBV6-6, the J gene TRBJ1-1; TRBD1 is a possible D gene (5 bases). V was trimmed by 7 bases and J by 8 bases, leaving 11 bases between them. The CDR3 runs 11 residues. The germline CDR1 and CDR2 sequences are MNHNY and SVGAGI (reference sequence).

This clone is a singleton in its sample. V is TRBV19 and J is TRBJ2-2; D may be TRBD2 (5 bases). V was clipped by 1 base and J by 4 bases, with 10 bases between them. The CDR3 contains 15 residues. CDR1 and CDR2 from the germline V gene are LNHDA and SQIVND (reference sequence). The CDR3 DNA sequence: TGTGCCAGTAGTATAGTTCTAGCCTCCACCGGGGAGCTGTTTTTT. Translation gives CASSIVLASTGELFF.

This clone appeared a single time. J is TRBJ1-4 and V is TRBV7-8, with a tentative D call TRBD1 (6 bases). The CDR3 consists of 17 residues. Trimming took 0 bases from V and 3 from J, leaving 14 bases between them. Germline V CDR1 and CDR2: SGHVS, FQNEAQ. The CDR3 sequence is CASSLASGTKANEKLFF. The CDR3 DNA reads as TGTGCCAGCAGCTTAGCGAGTGGGACAAAAGCTAATGAAAAACTGTTTTTT.

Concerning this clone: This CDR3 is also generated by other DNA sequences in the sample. The CDR3 DNA follows: TGCGCCAGCAGCTTGTCGGGGGGTAGCAATCAGCCCCAGCATTTT. Translating it yields CASSLSGGSNQPQHF. The V and J genes are TRBV5-1 and TRBJ1-5, with TRBD1 as a possible D gene (5 bases). The CDR3 is 15 amino acids. Per the germline V gene, CDR1 is SGHRS and CDR2 is YFSETQ. Between the trimmed V and J ends, which lost 1 base and 0 bases, there was a span of 8 bases.

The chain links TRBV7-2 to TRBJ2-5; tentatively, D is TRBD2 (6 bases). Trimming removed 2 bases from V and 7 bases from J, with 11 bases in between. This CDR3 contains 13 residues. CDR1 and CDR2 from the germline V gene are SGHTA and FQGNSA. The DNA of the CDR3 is TGTGCCAGCAGCTTACCCGACGGGGGGACCCAGTACTTC. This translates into CASSLPDGGTQYF.

CDR3 protein: CASSPQGTPEAFF. The DNA for the CDR3 is TGTGCCAGCAGCCCGCAGGGTACCCCTGAAGCTTTCTTT. This chain uses TRBV11-3 with TRBJ1-1; D is perhaps TRBD1 (5 bases). Germline CDR1 and CDR2: SGHNT and YENEEA. Deletions cut 5 bases from V and 6 bases from J, with 13 bases between. This CDR3 is 13 amino acids long.

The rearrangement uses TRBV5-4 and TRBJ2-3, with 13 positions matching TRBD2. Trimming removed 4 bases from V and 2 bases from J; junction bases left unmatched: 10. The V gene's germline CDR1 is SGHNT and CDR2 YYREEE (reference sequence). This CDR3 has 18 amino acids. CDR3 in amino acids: CASSLGGGLAGSTDTQYF. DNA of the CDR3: TGTGCCAGCAGCCTCGGTGGGGGACTAGCGGGGTCCACAGATACGCAGTATTTT.

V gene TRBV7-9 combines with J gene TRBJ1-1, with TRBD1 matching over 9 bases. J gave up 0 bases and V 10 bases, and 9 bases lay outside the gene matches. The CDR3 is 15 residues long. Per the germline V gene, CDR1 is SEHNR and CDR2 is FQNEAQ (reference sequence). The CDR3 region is CATRPGTGLNTEAFF. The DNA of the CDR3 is TGTGCCACCCGTCCCGGGACAGGGCTGAACACTGAAGCTTTCTTT.

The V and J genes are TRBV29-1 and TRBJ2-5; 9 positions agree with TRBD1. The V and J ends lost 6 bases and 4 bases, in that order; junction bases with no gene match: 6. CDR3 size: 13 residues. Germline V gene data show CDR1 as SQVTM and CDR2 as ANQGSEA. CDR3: CSVGTGQGETQYF. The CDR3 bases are TGCAGCGTCGGGACAGGGCAGGGAGAGACCCAGTACTTC. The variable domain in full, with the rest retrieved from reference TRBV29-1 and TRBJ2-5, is SAVISQKPSRDICQRGTSLTIQCQVDSQVTMMFWYRQQPGQSLTLIATANQGSEATYESGFVIDKFPISRPNLTFSTLTVSNMSPEDSSIYLCSVGTGQGETQYFGPGTRLLVL.

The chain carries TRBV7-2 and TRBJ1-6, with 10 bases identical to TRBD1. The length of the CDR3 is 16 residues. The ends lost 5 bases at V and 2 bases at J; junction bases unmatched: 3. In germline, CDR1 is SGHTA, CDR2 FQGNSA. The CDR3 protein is CASSEDRGAYNSPLHF. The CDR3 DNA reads TGTGCCAGCAGCGAGGACAGGGGGGCCTATAATTCACCCCTCCACTTT.

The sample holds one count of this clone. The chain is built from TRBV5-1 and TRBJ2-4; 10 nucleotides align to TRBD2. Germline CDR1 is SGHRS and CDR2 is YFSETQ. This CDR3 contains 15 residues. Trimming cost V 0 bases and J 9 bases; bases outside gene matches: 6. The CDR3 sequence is CASSLAGTSDSIQYF. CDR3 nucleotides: TGCGCCAGCAGCTTGGCTGGGACTAGCGATAGCATTCAGTACTTC. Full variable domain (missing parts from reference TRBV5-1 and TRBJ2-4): KAGVTQTPRYLIKTRGQQVTLSCSPISGHRSVSWYQQTPGQGLQFLFEYFSETQRNKGNFPGRFSGRQFSNSRSEMNVSTLELGDSALYLCASSLAGTSDSIQYFGAGTRLSVL.

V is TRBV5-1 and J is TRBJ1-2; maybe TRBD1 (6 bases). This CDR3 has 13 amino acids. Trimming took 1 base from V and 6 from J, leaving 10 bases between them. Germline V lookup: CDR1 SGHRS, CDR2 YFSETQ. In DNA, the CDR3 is TGCGCCAGCAGCTTGAACACAGGGAATGGCTACACCTTC. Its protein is CASSLNTGNGYTF.

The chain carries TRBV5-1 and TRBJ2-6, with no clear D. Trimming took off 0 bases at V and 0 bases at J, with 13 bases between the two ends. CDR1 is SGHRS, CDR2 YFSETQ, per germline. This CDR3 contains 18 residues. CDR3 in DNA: TGCGCCAGCAGCTTGGACAGCTCCCAACCCTCTGGGGCCAACGTCCTGACTTTC. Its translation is CASSLDSSQPSGANVLTF.

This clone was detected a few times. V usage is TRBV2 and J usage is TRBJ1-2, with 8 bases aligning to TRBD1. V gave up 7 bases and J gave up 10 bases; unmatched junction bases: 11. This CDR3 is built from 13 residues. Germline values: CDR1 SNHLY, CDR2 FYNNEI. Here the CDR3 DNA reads TGTGCCAGCACTTCCCGCCAACAGGGGGACTACACCTTC. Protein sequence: CASTSRQQGDYTF.

CDR3 bases: TGTGCCAGCAGTTTGGAGAACAGGATTAATGAAAAACTGTTTTTT. Amino acid sequence: CASSLENRINEKLFF. The genes are TRBV28 and TRBJ1-4; D possibly corresponds to TRBD1 (5 bases). V dropped 3 bases and J dropped 4 bases, with 12 bases sitting between them. CDR1 is MDHEN, CDR2 SYDVKM, per germline. This CDR3 is built from 15 residues.